A selection of T cell receptor beta chains follows, all from one sample in a study of shared clonotypes between healthy human individuals. Generated by immunoSEQ multiplex PCR, the TCRdb table keeps only in-frame clones and is missing some. The repertoire holds under 1,100,000 clones, with 60% to 80% as singletons. Sequenced sample: memory CD4+ T cells sorted from blood. All receptors derive from a man between 18 and 35 years old in good health. Both conserved end residues are part of each CDR3. Fields, in order: CDR3 protein, V gene, CDR3 length, J gene.

CSVGPGEYEQYF	TRBV29-1	12	TRBJ2-7
CATLRGPGETQYF	TRBV6-6	13	TRBJ2-5
CASTQTGTAYGYTF	TRBV2	14	TRBJ1-2
CASSPGRYTEAFF	TRBV19	13	TRBJ1-1
CASSHRQGGEKLFF	TRBV18	14	TRBJ1-4
CAWSSSTGAYGGYTF	TRBV30	15	TRBJ1-2
CAISEGSEVGAFF	TRBV10-3	13	TRBJ1-1
CASFGGGFTEAFF	TRBV2	13	TRBJ1-1
CASTDLGETQYF	TRBV7-6	12	TRBJ2-5
CASSSEVGASARELFF	TRBV9	16	TRBJ2-2
CASSSGLGNIQYF	TRBV6-5	13	TRBJ2-4
CASSPSFDNEQFF	TRBV5-1	13	TRBJ2-1
CAISESLGETNQPQHF	TRBV10-3	16	TRBJ1-5
CSAGYSTDTQYF	TRBV29-1	12	TRBJ2-3
CASSVGTSGINEQFF	TRBV9	15	TRBJ2-1
CASSLGGESIQYF	TRBV7-2	13	TRBJ2-4
CASSPDRGSSNSPLHF	TRBV5-4	16	TRBJ1-6
CASSLGAGEQYF	TRBV5-4	12	TRBJ2-7
CASSSTPSSSPYEQYF	TRBV5-1	16	TRBJ2-7
CASSPQAGGGTDTQYF	TRBV18	16	TRBJ2-3
CASSLTAGELFF	TRBV28	12	TRBJ2-2
CASSLEGASSGNTIYF	TRBV5-1	16	TRBJ1-3
CASSDSSYNEQFF	TRBV28	13	TRBJ2-1
CAISDVQGDYGYTF	TRBV10-3	14	TRBJ1-2
CASSVTGTGDLETQYF	TRBV9	16	TRBJ2-5
CASSLRGNQPQHF	TRBV6-5	13	TRBJ1-5
CASSQYRQPQETQYF	TRBV4-1	15	TRBJ2-5
CSGGTSGGSEQFF	TRBV29-1	13	TRBJ2-1
CASSPGTGDTQYF	TRBV7-3	13	TRBJ2-3
CASSQDGQGAGELFF	TRBV4-1	15	TRBJ2-2
CASSVMESQYF	TRBV2	11	TRBJ2-5
CAWSDRNTIYF	TRBV30	11	TRBJ1-3
CASSLDRDTQYF	TRBV11-3	12	TRBJ2-3
CASSSRQGTEAFF	TRBV7-9	13	TRBJ1-1
CASSFGRTNTEAFF	TRBV7-2	14	TRBJ1-1
CASSLGQAKGNTQYF	TRBV7-9	15	TRBJ2-3
CASSTQRGPYNEQFF	TRBV19	15	TRBJ2-1